The rows below give T cell receptor beta chains drawn from one sample of a study of T-cell reconstitution after alpha-beta-depleted transplantation in children. Via MiXCR, TCRdb re-called the PCR reads, giving one row per CDR3 protein. Of around 490,000 distinct CDR3 sequences listed, roughly 10% are singletons. The source was PBMCs, mostly from graft donor cells, collected 180 days after TCRalphabeta/CD19-depleted stem cell transplant. The receptors here all came from a female patient between 2 and 15 years old who had a stem cell transplant for aplastic anemia, so the T cells may come from the graft donor. Both conserved end residues are part of each CDR3. The D gene is left open where the match is weak. Not every row has a clone size; where given, it reads once, few, many or a size class.

j_call,d_call,v_call,clone_size,cdr3_length,cdr3_aa,cdr3_nt
TRBJ2-7,-,TRBV20-1,few,15,CSARDPTAAPYEQYF,TGCAGTGCTAGAGATCCCACAGCTGCCCCCTACGAGCAGTACTTC
TRBJ1-5,-,TRBV12-3/TRBV12-4,many,14,CASSLTYGNQPQHF,TGTGCCAGCAGTTTAACGTACGGCAATCAGCCCCAGCATTTT
TRBJ2-3,-,TRBV21-1,few,15,CASPRASGRGDTQYF,TGTGCCAGCCCCCGTGCTAGCGGGAGGGGCGATACGCAGTATTTT
TRBJ2-1,TRBD2,TRBV5-6,few,15,CASSLALAVLNEQFF,TGTGCCAGCAGCTTGGCCCTAGCGGTCCTCAATGAGCAGTTCTTC
TRBJ2-3,-,TRBV21-1,few,21,CASSVPSGQGRTSDLTDTQYF,TGTGCCAGCAGCGTTCCCTCGGGACAGGGAAGGACTAGCGACTTAACAGATACGCAGTATTTT
TRBJ1-2,TRBD1,TRBV29-1,many,16,CSVGGVTGDTNYGYTF,TGCAGCGTTGGGGGGGTAACAGGGGACACTAACTATGGCTACACCTTC
TRBJ2-3,-,TRBV13,few,15,CASSLGVGATDTQYF,TGTGCCAGCAGCTTAGGTGTCGGGGCAACAGATACGCAGTATTTT
TRBJ2-3,-,TRBV7-9,few,16,CASSVELAVSTDTQYF,TGTGCCAGCAGCGTTGAGCTTGCCGTTAGCACAGATACGCAGTATTTT
TRBJ1-4,TRBD1,TRBV28,many,16,CASSPAGQGFFEKLFF,TGTGCCAGCAGCCCTGCGGGACAGGGGTTCTTCGAAAAACTGTTTTTT
TRBJ2-2,TRBD2,TRBV27,many,15,CASSLLGGGPGELFF,TGTGCCAGCAGTTTATTGGGGGGAGGGCCTGGGGAGCTGTTTTTT
TRBJ1-2,TRBD1,TRBV29-1,many,15,CSVGGQGGANYGYTF,TGCAGCGTTGGGGGACAGGGGGGAGCTAACTATGGCTACACCTTC
TRBJ1-4,TRBD1,TRBV3-1,-,15,CASSQAGQGGEKLFF,TGTGCCAGCAGCCAAGCTGGACAGGGGGGTGAAAAACTGTTTTTT